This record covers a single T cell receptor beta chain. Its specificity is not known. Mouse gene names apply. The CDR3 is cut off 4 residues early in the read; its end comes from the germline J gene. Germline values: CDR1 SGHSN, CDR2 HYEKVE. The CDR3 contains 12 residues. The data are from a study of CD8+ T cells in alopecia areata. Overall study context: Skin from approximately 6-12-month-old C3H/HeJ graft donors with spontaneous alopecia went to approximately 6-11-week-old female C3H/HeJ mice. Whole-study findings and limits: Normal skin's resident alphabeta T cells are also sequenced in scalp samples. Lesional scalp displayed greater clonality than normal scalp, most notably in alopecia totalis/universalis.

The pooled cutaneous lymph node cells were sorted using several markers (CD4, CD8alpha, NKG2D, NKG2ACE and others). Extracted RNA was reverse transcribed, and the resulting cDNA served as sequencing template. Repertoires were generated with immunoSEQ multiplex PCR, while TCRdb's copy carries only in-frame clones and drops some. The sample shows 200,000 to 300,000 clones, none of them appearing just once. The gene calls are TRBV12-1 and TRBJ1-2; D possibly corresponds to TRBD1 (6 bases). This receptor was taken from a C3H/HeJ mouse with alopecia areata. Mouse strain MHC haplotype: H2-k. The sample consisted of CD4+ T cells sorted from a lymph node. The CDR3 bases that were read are TGTGCCAGCTCTCCAGGGGTGTCC. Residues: CASSPGVS. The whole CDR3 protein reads CASSPGVSDYTF. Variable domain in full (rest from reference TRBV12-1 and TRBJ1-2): DSGVVQSPRHIIKEKGGRSVLTCIPISGHSNVVWYQQTLGKELKFLIQHYEKVERDKGFLPSRFSVQQFDDYHSEMNMSALELEDSAMYFCASSPGVSDYTFGSGTRLLVI.